This T cell receptor beta chain was sequenced during a study of blood T cell repertoires in COVID-19. Across the study: Some COVID-19 samples were acute and others convalescent; all came from the United States, Italy and Spain. Sources were T cells, B-cell-depleted T cells, or PBMCs; the material itself was cDNA or gDNA.

Repertoires were generated with immunoSEQ multiplex PCR, while TCRdb's copy carries only in-frame clones and drops some. Of about 130,000 clones in the sample, approximately 82% were seen once. This CDR3 region has 11 residues. Trimming removed 4 bases from V and 6 bases from J; junction bases left unmatched: 3. CDR1 is DFQATT and CDR2 is SNEGSKA in the germline V gene (reference sequence). The TCR comes from a middle-aged man with active or convalescent COVID-19. This chain connects TRBV20-1 to TRBJ2-7; 7 nucleotides align to TRBD1. The sequenced material came from peripheral blood. Written as DNA, the CDR3 is TGCAGTGCTACGACAGGGCCCGAGCAGTACTTC. It codes for CSATTGPEQYF.